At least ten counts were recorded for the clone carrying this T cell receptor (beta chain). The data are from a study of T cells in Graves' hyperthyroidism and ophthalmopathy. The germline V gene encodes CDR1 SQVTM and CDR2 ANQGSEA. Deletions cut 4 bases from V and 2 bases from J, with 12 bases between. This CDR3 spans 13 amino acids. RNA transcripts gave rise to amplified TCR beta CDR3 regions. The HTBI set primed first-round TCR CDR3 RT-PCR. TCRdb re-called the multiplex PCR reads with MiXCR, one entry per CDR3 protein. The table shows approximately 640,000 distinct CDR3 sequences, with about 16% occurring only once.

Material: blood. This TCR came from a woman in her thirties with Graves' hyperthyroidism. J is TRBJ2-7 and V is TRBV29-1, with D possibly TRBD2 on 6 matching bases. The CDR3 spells CSVVGGRTYEQYF. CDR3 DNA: TGCAGCGTTGTGGGGGGACGGACCTACGAGCAGTACTTC.